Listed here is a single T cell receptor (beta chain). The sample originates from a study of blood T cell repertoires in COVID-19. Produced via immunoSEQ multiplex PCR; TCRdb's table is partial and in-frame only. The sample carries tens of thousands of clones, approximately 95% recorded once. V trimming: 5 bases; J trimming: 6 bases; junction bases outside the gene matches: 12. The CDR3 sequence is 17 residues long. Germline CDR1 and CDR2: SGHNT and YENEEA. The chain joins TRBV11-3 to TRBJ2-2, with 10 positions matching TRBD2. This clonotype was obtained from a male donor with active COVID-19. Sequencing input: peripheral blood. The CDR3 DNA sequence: TGTGCCAGCAGCGCGGGCCGGGTAGCGGGGGGTGCCGGGGAGCTGTTTTTT. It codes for CASSAGRVAGGAGELFF.